This TCR beta chain was obtained from a study of response to subunit inactivated influenza vaccine. TCRdb passed the RT-PCR reads through MiXCR, listing each CDR3 protein once. The top ten clones hold more than 9.5% of a sample with around 600,000 distinct CDR3 sequences, about 11% of them seen once. These data were also reused for a study on T cells expressing NK-cell markers. As reported in that work: Production of TCR beta cDNA relied on 5'RACE template switching with UMIs.

Sequenced here: PBMCs from blood, sampled on the day of vaccination. This TCR derives from a man aged 50 to 59 who received an inactivated influenza vaccine.

CDR3: CASSQVSIGASEQFF. In nucleotides, the CDR3 is TGTGCCAGCAGCCAAGTCTCCATAGGTGCTTCAGAGCAGTTCTTC. The chain employs TRBV3-1 and TRBJ2-1, with D hard to call. The germline V and J ends were trimmed by 1 base and 10 bases, with 17 bases remaining between them. CDR3 length equals 15 residues. Germline CDR1 is LGHDT and CDR2 is YNNKEL (reference sequence).